This TCR beta chain was documented in a study of cytomegalovirus exposure and HLA in healthy donors. With 60 Vbeta and 13 Jbeta primers, the PCR was carried out. Measured with immunoSEQ multiplex PCR; TCRdb has only the in-frame clones, and not every one. Of 150,000 to 200,000 clones listed, approximately 71% are singletons. Notes on this clone: Its antigen is undetermined.

The study's findings and limits: Across all donors, roughly uniform sequencing depth was an assumption of the presence/absence analyses.

The V gene end was trimmed by 5 bases and the J gene end by 1 base; junction bases not matched to a gene: 3. The length of the CDR3 is 14 residues. Germline loops: CDR1 GTSNPN, CDR2 SVGIG (reference sequence). This clonotype originated in a woman between 40 and 55 years old in good health and CMV-seropositive. The sequencing sample was made of PBMCs. The rearrangement links TRBV30 to TRBJ2-2; 8 bases align to TRBD1. The CDR3 protein is CAWGGTGNTGELFF. The CDR3, as DNA: TGTGCCTGGGGCGGGACAGGGAACACCGGGGAGCTGTTTTTT.